This section outlines one TCR beta chain sequence together with its context. The specificity of this receptor is unknown. There are no base qualities to consult, and no much larger clone falls within one base. CDR1 and CDR2 are read off the germline V gene as SGHAT and FQNNGV. V loses 3 bases of germline sequence and J loses 3 bases, and the interval between the two ends is 9 bases. The CDR3 holds 13 amino acids from the cysteine to the phenylalanine. The read is trimmed to its CDR3 DNA, 39 bases read in frame from base 1. Donors were healthy HIV-negative adults with no recently reported acute infections or vaccinations. Every donor was a Caucasian adult living in Nashville, Tennessee, USA. Magnetic negative selection was used to enrich CD4+ T cells, after which naive cells were positively selected on CD45RA and the negative fraction became the memory subset. Blood was obtained by leukapheresis, after which PBMCs were separated by Ficoll-Histopaque density gradient centrifugation and cryopreserved in liquid nitrogen vapor phase. Purity and quantity of every magnetically sorted T cell population were checked by analytical flow cytometry. From each sorted fraction, genomic DNA was isolated and quantified by UV absorbance on a Nanodrop 2000c.

This entry is derived from a study of shared clonotypes between healthy human individuals (dated by TCRdb to about 2020). For context, the study as a whole: The cohort comprised two women and a few men aged 18 to 49 years. Leukapheresis yielded between about 0.85 and 10 billion PBMCs per donor. The study deeply sequenced blood TCR repertoires of about five healthy adults to estimate repertoire size and the extent of clonotype sharing between individuals. For each donor, CD4 naive and CD4 memory were each run on three plates, CD8 naive on two plates, and CD8 memory on one plate. Libraries were prepared and TCR repertoires were sequenced by different laboratories using diverse techniques, in order to increase sequencing depth and limit assay-specific biases. Study-level results and caveats: Naive subsets generally had larger estimated clonotype richness than memory subsets did. Sampling was restricted to blood, and TCR repertoires in tissues likely differ from the TCR repertoires found in blood. Incomplete sequencing was indicated by rarefaction of sorted-subset datasets, despite the large sequencing depth. Because the study included a small number of donors, the genetic and exposure-history diversity represented was limited. When several donors were compared, the shared fraction of clonotypes was 5% to 6.5% for naive CD4, less than 4% for naive CD8, about 2.5% for memory CD4, and 0.3% to 0.5% for memory CD8. Compared with non-shared clonotypes, clonotypes shared by all four sorted-subset donors had higher generation probabilities. Pairwise subsampling led to the expectation that sequencing depth would affect the degree of clonotype sharing among donors.

Using the deep immunoSEQ assay, multiplex PCR amplified TCR CDR3 regions from genomic DNA. Extracted genomic DNA from each cell subset was spread evenly across all wells of several immunoSEQ 96-well plates, with each plate serving as a replicate. For sorted subsets, each replicate PCR was loaded with 200 ng genomic DNA, equivalent to some 31,000 T cell genomes. Purified libraries were quantified with a Qubit 3.0 fluorometer, sized on a Bioanalyzer 2100, and re-quantified with the KAPA Library Quantification kit. Every immunoSEQ 96-well plate was sequenced on a separate single-read 150-cycle Illumina NextSeq 550 flow cell. Per the authors' processing: Because the immunoSEQ output held only junctional sequences and lacked quality scores, the filtering could not match the filtering applied to full-length reads. To assign V/J genes and CDR3, sequences were annotated using PyIR, a Python wrapper for IgBLAST v1.9, with IMGT germline references. Reads with weak V/J assignments (E-value above 1e-6), missing CDR3, stop codons, out-of-frame junctions, or ambiguous translated residues were removed. V3J clonotypes were defined as sequences sharing an identical inferred V gene, J gene, and CDR3 amino acid sequence. The percentage overlap between two repertoires was calculated by dividing the number of shared unique clonotypes by the size of the smaller repertoire. RTK rarefaction, the Chao1 estimator, and Recon v2.1 estimates of unobserved clonotypes were used to assess repertoire richness. For all TCRbeta clonotypes obtained by the gDNA method from several donors, generation probabilities were computed with OLGA. TCRdb carries this immuneACCESS record with in-frame sequences only. Its versions omit some clonotypes, under half of them owing to an unresolved V gene in the studies checked, with the rest unexplained. V and J calls and clone size are given by that table; D and trimming were obtained from the DNA. In this sample the table shows some 2.4 million clones, roughly 93% of which occur a single time. Of the sample, 0.36% is held by the ten largest clones.

Rearrangement joined TRBV11-2 to TRBJ2-7, and perhaps TRBD1 as D gene, on 6 matching bases. The sequenced material came from naive CD4+ T cells from PBMCs. Taken with the paper, the label for cell subset or site translates to: CD45RA+ positively selected. The sequence derives from a man younger than 35 in good health. Some clones in this sample may be carry-over from other donors' samples. For the CDR3, the sequence is CASSLLDSYEQYF. The nucleotides are TGTGCCAGCAGCTTGTTGGACAGCTACGAGCAGTACTTC.